This TCR beta chain was captured in a study of T cell responses to AZD1222 COVID-19 vaccine. Across the whole study: Second doses were pooled across both intervals (about 4 or about 12 weeks).

Of note for this clone: Antigen: not known.

The CDR3 length is 17 residues. The germline CDR1 and CDR2 sequences are LNHDA and SQIVND (reference sequence). V dropped 0 bases and J dropped 5; count of bases not matched to a gene: 7. Sequenced by immunoSEQ multiplex PCR; TCRdb stores in-frame clones only, minus some. The table shows 150,000 to 200,000 clones, with 75% to 90% occurring only once. Points from the study as a whole: Compared with day 0, the breadth and depth of the Spike-specific TCR repertoire rose significantly after two doses of AZD1222. Clonal diversity was possibly underestimated; the donors were predominantly white British and more often female.

The receptor was derived from an adult in good health. The chain has TRBV19 and TRBJ2-5, with 12 bases that match TRBD1. The sample consisted of peripheral blood, taken on day 0 of AZD1222 vaccination. CDR3 in amino acids: CASSIELGQGALETQYF. DNA of the CDR3: TGTGCCAGTAGTATAGAGTTGGGACAGGGGGCATTGGAGACCCAGTACTTC.